This T cell receptor (beta chain) was captured by sequencing in a study of T cells in Graves' hyperthyroidism and ophthalmopathy (dated by TCRdb to between 2019 and 2020). Background for the entire study: Peripheral blood was collected at initial diagnosis, before any treatment. To identify distinguishing TCR V-J signatures, a discovery cohort of 95 to 100 patients was used, comprising 40 to 45 with Graves' ophthalmopathy and under 60 with stable Graves' hyperthyroidism. An independent validation cohort of around 19 hyperthyroidism patients and about 16 patients who later progressed to ophthalmopathy tested prospective prediction of ophthalmopathy. The 80 to 100 discovery patients were randomly divided into training and test sets at a 7:3 ratio. In roughly six Graves' hyperthyroidism patients, the study also compared T-cell repertoires from thyroid tissue with T-cell repertoires from blood. After sampling, hyperthyroidism patients received methimazole starting at 30 mg daily, and ophthalmopathy patients received high-dose intravenous methylprednisolone. The paper reports TCR Vbeta CDR3 sequencing of approximately 130 peripheral blood samples: fewer than 50 ophthalmopathy, under 80 hyperthyroidism and roughly 17 progressor patients.

The TCR beta CDR3 regions were amplified from the RNA transcripts. For the first round of RT-PCR on the TCR CDR3, the HTBI primer set was used together with the Qiagen OneStep RT-PCR kit. Libraries were constructed in a second round of multiplex PCR, after which size selection and purification were carried out. The libraries were sequenced on an Illumina HiSeq2000 using paired-end 100 bp reads. The original methods were these. SOAPnuke was used to process the raw data, with reads discarded if the reads contained adapters or uncalled bases, had a mean Phred below 15, or lacked an exact constant-primer or identifier match. High-quality paired reads were merged with COPE v1.2.5, and unique nucleotide sequences were defined as clonotypes. MiTCR v1.1 was used to align the clonotypes against IMGT TRBV, TRBD and TRBJ reference segments. The analysis was restricted to V-J combinations with a frequency above 0.0001, which together covered roughly 99% of the repertoires. The TCS score was defined as F50 (clonal expansion) divided by E x V (chaos), with BLOSUM62-based TCRdist calculated between CDR3 peptides within each V-J. Welch's t-statistics and random forest reduced 500 to 650 V-J features to about 12, which were used in a naive Bayes classifier (R e1071). Using fastp trimming at Q25 and MiXCR clonotype assembly, TCRdb reanalyzed the public sequencing data and kept in-frame beta chains. Rows with a matching CDR3 protein are joined into one entry that keeps the most common DNA and genes. TCRdb, not the original authors, processed these V and J calls. The sample records about 100,000 distinct CDR3 sequences, around a sixth of which are singletons. Roughly 40% of the sample rests with the top ten.

This clonotype was seen many times. Its antigen target is currently unknown. Qualities for individual bases were not recorded, and no much larger clone is one base off. A patient counted as having stable Graves' hyperthyroidism if no progression to ophthalmopathy occurred over 18 months of follow-up. The hyperthyroidism patients were between 18 and 65 years old and newly diagnosed, with a disease duration of less than 2 months. The study excluded patients with uncontrolled infections, other autoimmune diseases, pregnancy or lactation. Diagnoses were established on the basis of clinical symptoms, serum thyroxine and TRAb, thyroid ultrasound, and orbital computed tomography. Ficoll-Paque density gradient centrifugation was used to isolate PBMCs from about 9 ml of fresh peripheral blood. Total RNA was extracted with Trizol reagent, and quality was checked on an Agilent 2100 Bioanalyzer. The trim is 0 bases for V and 3 bases for J, with a gap of 8 bases between the germline ends. The CDR3 has 14 amino acids, counting the end cysteine and phenylalanine. Only CDR3 DNA remains: 42 bases, in frame from the first base. CDR1 and CDR2, per the germline V gene (reference sequence), are MNHEY and SMNVEV.

Study-level results and caveats: In cross-validation, a model built on a 13 V-J signature told ophthalmopathy apart from stable hyperthyroidism with roughly 87% sensitivity and 81% to 82% specificity, and in testing the same model reached 80%/75%. During validation, the model predicted progression to ophthalmopathy a median of approximately 6.5 months ahead of onset, with almost 71% sensitivity and more than 72% specificity. Most expanded thyroid clonotypes (frequency above 0.001) were also detected in blood, a finding suggesting that blood repertoires may reflect thyroid immune responses. No statistical method was used to set the sample size in advance, and investigators knew the group allocation.

Sequenced input: blood. This TCR was recovered from a woman between 45 and 65 years old with Graves' hyperthyroidism. Recombination joined TRBV27 with TRBJ2-5; the D segment might be TRBD1 or TRBD2, since each matches 5 bases. The DNA sequence is TGTGCCAGCAGTTTATCCCGGGGCGAAGAGACCCAGTACTTC. This is translated as CASSLSRGEETQYF.